This T cell receptor (beta chain) was sequenced in a study of CD8 T cells in ankylosing spondylitis. TCRdb independently ran MiXCR on the 5' RACE reads; one entry per CDR3 protein. The repertoire holds about 240,000 distinct CDR3 sequences, with less than 10% as singletons. The sample holds many counts of this clonotype. The CDR3 totals 11 residues. The germline V and J ends were trimmed by 5 bases and 9 bases, with 8 bases remaining between them. The sequenced material came from blood, either unsorted or a sorted T cell fraction (not recorded which). The chain recombines TRBV12-3 or TRBV12-4 with TRBJ2-1; unclear D gene. The sequence was collected from a male donor with ankylosing spondylitis or in good health (not recorded which). CDR3 protein: CASSEMVEQFF. The DNA for the CDR3 is TGTGCCAGCAGTGAGATGGTTGAGCAGTTCTTC.